This T cell receptor beta chain was profiled in a study of beta chain features in type 1 diabetes. The wider study: Age, gender and cell yields were alike across patients and healthy donors. General observations from the study: More deletions and fewer insertions at VDJ junctions were found in patients with type 1 diabetes. TCRB CDR3s from Type 1 diabetes patients were moderately but significantly shorter in all four CD4+ subsets.

A single heparinised blood sample, averaging about 120 mL, was obtained per donor. Central memory, naive, regulatory and stem cell-like memory CD4+ cells were sorted by CD45RO/CCR7/CD25/CD127/CD95/CD27. What was sequenced were expressed TCRB transcripts, since all of the isolated RNA had been reverse transcribed. Libraries were prepared by immunoSEQ multiplex PCR; TCRdb keeps only in-frame clonotypes and omits some of them. The sample holds around 690,000 clones; over 10% are singletons and the top ten take more than 0.09%. Worth noting for this clone: Its antigen remains unidentified. Other nucleotide sequences from this sample produce the same CDR3.

The V and J ends lost 5 bases and 2 bases, in that order; junction bases with no gene match: 5. Germline CDR1 is SGHNT and CDR2 is YYREEE (reference sequence). The CDR3 consists of 14 residues. Material: naive CD4+ T cells from blood. The source is a young man with type 1 diabetes. V and J are TRBV5-4 and TRBJ2-5; TRBD1 matches at 8 bases. The CDR3 is CASSFRDRQETQYF. The CDR3 DNA sequence: TGTGCCAGCAGTTTTCGGGACAGGCAAGAGACCCAGTACTTC. The full variable domain, completed using reference TRBV5-4 and TRBJ2-5, is ETGVTQSPTHLIKTRGQQVTLRCSSQSGHNTVSWYQQALGQGPQFIFQYYREEENGRGNFPPRFSGLQFPNYSSELNVNALELDDSALYLCASSFRDRQETQYFGPGTRLLVL.